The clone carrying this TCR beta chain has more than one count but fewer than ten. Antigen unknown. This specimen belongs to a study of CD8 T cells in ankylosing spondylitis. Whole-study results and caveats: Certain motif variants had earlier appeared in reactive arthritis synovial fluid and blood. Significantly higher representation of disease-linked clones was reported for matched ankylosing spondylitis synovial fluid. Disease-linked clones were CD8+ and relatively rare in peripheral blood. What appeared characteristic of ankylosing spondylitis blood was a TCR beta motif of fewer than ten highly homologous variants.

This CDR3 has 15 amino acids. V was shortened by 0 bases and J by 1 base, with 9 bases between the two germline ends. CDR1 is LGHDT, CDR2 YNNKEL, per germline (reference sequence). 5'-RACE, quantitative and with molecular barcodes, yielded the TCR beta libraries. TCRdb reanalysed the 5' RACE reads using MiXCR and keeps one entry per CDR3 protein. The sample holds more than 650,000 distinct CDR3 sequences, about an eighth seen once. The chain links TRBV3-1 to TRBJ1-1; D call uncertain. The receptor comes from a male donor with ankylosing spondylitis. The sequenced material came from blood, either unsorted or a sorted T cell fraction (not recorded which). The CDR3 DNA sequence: TGTGCCAGCAGCCAAGATTCCGGAAAGAACACTGAAGCTTTCTTT. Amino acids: CASSQDSGKNTEAFF. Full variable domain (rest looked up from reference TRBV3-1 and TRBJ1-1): DTAVSQTPKYLVTQMGNDKSIKCEQNLGHDTMYWYKQDSKKFLKIMFSYNNKELIINETVPNRFSPKSPDKAHLNLHINSLELGDSAVYFCASSQDSGKNTEAFFGQGTRLTVV.